The rows below give T cell receptor beta chains drawn from one sample of a study of spatial heterogeneity in lung cancer. TCRdb itself ran the 5' RACE reads through MiXCR, one entry per CDR3 protein. The profile shows roughly 6,200 distinct CDR3 sequences, 18% of them singletons. The material was normal lung tissue next to the tumor, obtained at surgery. These receptor sequences come from a male donor with early-stage non-small cell lung cancer. Each CDR3 is given with its conserved first and last residue. The D gene is left open where the match is weak. Size is omitted from some rows. Given values are once, few, many or a class for expanded clones.

>TRBJ2-3|TRBD2|TRBV12-3/TRBV12-4|NA
CASSLPGTSADLTTDTQYF
TGTGCCAGCAGTTTACCTGGGACTAGCGCTGATCTAACCACAGATACGCAGTATTTT
>TRBJ2-1|TRBD2|TRBV10-1|medium-sized
CASSDRGGSSYNEQFF
TGCGCCAGCAGTGATCGGGGCGGGAGCTCCTACAATGAGCAGTTCTTC
>TRBJ1-1|NA|TRBV7-9|medium-sized
CASSPSEALGTEAFF
TGTGCCAGCAGCCCCTCGGAGGCCTTGGGCACTGAAGCTTTCTTT
>TRBJ2-3|NA|TRBV9|medium-sized
CASRSSGTDTQYF
TGTGCCAGCAGGTCTAGCGGCACAGATACGCAGTATTTT
>TRBJ2-2|NA|TRBV6-2/TRBV6-3|medium-sized
CASTEREWSGELFF
TGTGCCAGCACGGAACGGGAGTGGAGCGGGGAGCTGTTTTTT
>TRBJ1-5|NA|TRBV20-1|NA
CSASPVGSTRANQPQHF
TGCAGTGCTAGTCCGGTCGGGTCCACACGTGCCAATCAGCCCCAGCATTTT
>TRBJ2-4|TRBD1|TRBV6-2/TRBV6-3|medium-sized
CASSTQGTQYF
TGTGCCAGCAGTACACAGGGGACTCAGTACTTC
>TRBJ2-7|NA|TRBV21-1|NA
CASSRRGTLYEQYF
TGTGCCAGCAGTCGCCGGGGCACTCTCTACGAGCAGTACTTC
>TRBJ2-3|TRBD2|TRBV20-1|NA
CSAERVAGGPTDTQYF
TGCAGTGCTGAGCGGGTAGCGGGAGGGCCAACAGATACGCAGTATTTT
>TRBJ2-1|NA|TRBV28|medium-sized
CATTGGYNEQFF
TGTGCCACCACAGGCGGATACAATGAGCAGTTCTTC
>TRBJ2-5|TRBD2|TRBV7-2|many
CASSLGSGGRQETQYF
TGTGCCAGCAGCTTAGGGAGCGGGGGGCGTCAAGAGACCCAGTACTTC
>TRBJ2-3|TRBD2|TRBV20-1|NA
CSALGLAGYTDTQYF
TGCAGTGCCCTAGGACTAGCGGGGTACACAGATACGCAGTATTTT
>TRBJ2-7|NA|TRBV6-1|NA
CAASGGIMREQYF
TGTGCCGCATCAGGCGGGATTATGAGGGAGCAGTACTTC
>TRBJ2-2|NA|TRBV20-1|NA
CSALADLTGELFF
TGCAGTGCGTTAGCGGACCTCACCGGGGAGCTGTTTTTT
>TRBJ1-6|NA|TRBV11-2|NA
CASRSSDGYSPLHF
TGTGCCAGCAGATCTTCGGACGGTTATTCACCCCTCCACTTT
>TRBJ2-3|TRBD2|TRBV24-1|few
CATSDPAGGRADTQYF
TGTGCCACCAGTGATCCAGCGGGAGGGCGCGCAGATACGCAGTATTTT
>TRBJ1-5|NA|TRBV21-1|few
CASSIGPNQPQHF
TGTGCCAGCAGCATCGGGCCGAATCAGCCCCAGCATTTT
>TRBJ2-1|NA|TRBV28|NA
CASRVRDIPNNEQFF
TGTGCCAGCAGGGTCCGGGACATCCCTAACAATGAGCAGTTCTTC
>TRBJ2-1|TRBD2|TRBV6-5|few
CASSYSGLAGYNEQFF
TGTGCCAGCAGTTACTCCGGACTAGCGGGTTACAATGAGCAGTTCTTC
>TRBJ2-7|NA|TRBV18|few
CASSPTGFEQYF
TGTGCCAGCTCACCCACCGGGTTCGAGCAGTACTTC
>TRBJ2-7|NA|TRBV20-1|medium-sized
CSAPRTGSSYEQYF
TGCAGTGCTCCGCGGACCGGTAGCTCCTACGAGCAGTACTTC
>TRBJ2-1|NA|TRBV29-1|medium-sized
CSVDDGNYNEQFF
TGCAGCGTTGACGACGGGAACTACAATGAGCAGTTCTTC
>TRBJ2-4|NA|TRBV18|medium-sized
CASSFGVAAKNIQYF
TGTGCCAGCTCATTTGGGGTAGCAGCCAAAAACATTCAGTACTTC
>TRBJ2-5|TRBD2|TRBV5-1|medium-sized
CASSIGLGETQYF
TGCGCCAGCAGCATAGGACTAGGGGAGACCCAGTACTTC
>TRBJ1-3|NA|TRBV29-1|few
CSVLPDSGNTIYF
TGCAGCGTTCTCCCAGACTCTGGAAACACCATATATTTT
>TRBJ2-1|TRBD2|TRBV27|NA
CASRTSEYNEQFF
TGTGCCAGCAGGACTAGCGAGTACAATGAGCAGTTCTTC
>TRBJ1-6|TRBD1|TRBV5-7|few
CASSSRDRGNSPLHF
TGTGCCAGCAGCTCCCGGGACAGGGGAAACTCACCCCTCCACTTT
>TRBJ2-5|TRBD1|TRBV28|few
CASSRRTGEETQYF
TGTGCCAGCAGCCGCCGGACAGGGGAAGAGACCCAGTACTTC
>TRBJ2-1|NA|TRBV27|medium-sized
CASSFDPMPHNEQFF
TGTGCCAGCAGTTTCGATCCCATGCCTCACAATGAGCAGTTCTTC
>TRBJ2-7|NA|TRBV3-1|medium-sized
CASSQTSVYEQYF
TGTGCCAGCAGCCAAACTTCCGTCTACGAGCAGTACTTC
>TRBJ1-1|NA|TRBV6-6|NA
CASRPRTDLNTEAFF
TGTGCCAGCAGACCCCGGACAGACTTGAACACTGAAGCTTTCTTT
>TRBJ2-1|NA|TRBV27|large
CASIGTIDRERPYNEQFF
TGTGCCAGCATCGGGACGATAGACCGGGAGAGACCCTACAATGAGCAGTTCTTC
>TRBJ2-1|TRBD2|TRBV28|NA
CASSLTYYGTSGRVGQFF
TGTGCCAGCAGTTTGACCTACTACGGGACTAGCGGGAGGGTAGGGCAGTTCTTC
>TRBJ2-1|NA|TRBV5-4|medium-sized
CATRLGNEQFF
TGTGCCACCCGACTCGGAAATGAGCAGTTCTTC
>TRBJ1-1|NA|TRBV24-1|many
CATSSGASITEAFF
TGTGCCACCAGTAGCGGGGCCTCTATCACTGAAGCTTTCTTT
>TRBJ1-1|NA|TRBV29-1|few
CSVLHPENTEAFF
TGCAGCGTTCTCCACCCGGAGAACACTGAAGCTTTCTTT